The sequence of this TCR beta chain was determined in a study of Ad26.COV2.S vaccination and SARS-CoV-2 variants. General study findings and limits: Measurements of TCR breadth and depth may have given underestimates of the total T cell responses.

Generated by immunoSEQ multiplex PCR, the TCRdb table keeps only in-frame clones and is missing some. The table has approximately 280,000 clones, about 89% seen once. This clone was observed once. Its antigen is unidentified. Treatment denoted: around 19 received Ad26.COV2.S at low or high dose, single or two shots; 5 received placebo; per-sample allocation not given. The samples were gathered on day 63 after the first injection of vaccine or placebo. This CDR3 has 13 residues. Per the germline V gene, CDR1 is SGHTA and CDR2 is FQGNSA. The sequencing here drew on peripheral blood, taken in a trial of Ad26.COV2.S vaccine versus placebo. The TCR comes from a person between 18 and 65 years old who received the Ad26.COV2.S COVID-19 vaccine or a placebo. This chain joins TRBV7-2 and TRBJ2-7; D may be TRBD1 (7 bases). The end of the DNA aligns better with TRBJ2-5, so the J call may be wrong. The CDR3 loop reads CASSWAGGETQYF. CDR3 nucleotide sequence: TGTGCCAGCAGCTGGGCAGGGGGGGAGACCCAGTACTTC.